The source of this T cell receptor (beta chain) is a study of shared T cell receptors in the human thymus. Germline assignment: CDR1 LNHNV and CDR2 YYDKDF (reference sequence). With 2 bases clipped from V and 4 bases from J, the junction kept 7 bases outside the gene matches. The CDR3 spans 15 residues. Profiled with immunoSEQ multiplex PCR; TCRdb holds only in-frame clones, not every one. This table holds about 710,000 clones, approximately 89% found once. Another study also made use of these data, one on human thymus T cells. From that report: Infants served as donors; they were healthy and Finnish and were having corrective surgery for congenital heart defects. Resections obtained during corrective heart surgery supplied the thymus tissue. Gene usage (both V and J) appeared biased in thymic and blood repertoires. Thymic TCR repertoires of unrelated people reportedly overlapped highly.

The source of this sequence is a boy under two years old with a congenital heart defect. The source material was thymocytes. The chain recombines TRBV15 with TRBJ1-2, with 7 bases fitting TRBD1. The CDR3 DNA reads as TGTGCCACCAGCAGAAAGGGGGCGAAATTCTATGGCTACACCTTC. Its translation is CATSRKGAKFYGYTF.